This is a list of T cell receptor beta chains from one sample in a study of T cells after yellow fever vaccination. TCRdb reanalysed the 5' RACE reads using MiXCR and keeps one entry per CDR3 protein. The sample lists over 300,000 distinct CDR3 sequences; roughly 3.5% were seen once. The specimen was PBMCs, collected on the day of the yellow fever booster vaccination. These receptors came from a man aged 18 to 30 who received the YFV17D yellow fever vaccine. CDR3s include the opening cysteine and the closing phenylalanine or tryptophan. A D gene is named only where the DNA matches it firmly. Clone size is not always given. Where it is, it says once, few, many or a class for expanded clones.

-,TRBV6-4,TRBJ2-1,many,CASSEGVSSYNEQFF,TGTGCCAGCAGTGAAGGAGTCAGCTCCTACAATGAGCAGTTCTTC
-,TRBV10-3,TRBJ2-3,few,CAISEARGTDTQYF,TGTGCCATCAGTGAGGCCAGGGGCACAGATACGCAGTATTTT
TRBD1,TRBV6-5,TRBJ2-5,many,CASKVPGQGRETQYF,TGTGCCAGCAAGGTCCCGGGACAGGGACGAGAGACCCAGTACTTC
-,TRBV7-2,TRBJ1-1,-,CASSLGGRYTEAFF,TGTGCCAGCAGCTTGGGGGGGCGGTACACTGAAGCTTTCTTT
-,TRBV18,TRBJ1-5,-,CASSPWVRSGAQPQHF,TGTGCCAGCTCACCATGGGTTAGGTCAGGGGCTCAGCCCCAGCATTTT
-,TRBV5-5,TRBJ2-5,many,CASSFFLLGGKETQYF,TGTGCCAGCAGCTTTTTTCTCCTTGGGGGGAAAGAGACCCAGTACTTC
TRBD1,TRBV20-1,TRBJ1-5,few,CSAREAGQGILPQHF,TGCAGTGCTAGAGAGGCCGGACAGGGCATTTTGCCCCAGCATTTT
-,TRBV20-1,TRBJ2-1,few,CSATRQGLYNEQFF,TGCAGTGCTACGCGACAGGGACTTTACAATGAGCAGTTCTTC
-,TRBV12-3/TRBV12-4,TRBJ2-5,many,CASSSPGVRETQYF,TGTGCCAGCAGTTCTCCAGGGGTCCGAGAGACCCAGTACTTC
-,TRBV27,TRBJ1-1,-,CASSFLVNTEAFF,TGTGCCAGCAGTTTTCTAGTGAACACTGAAGCTTTCTTT
-,TRBV6-1,TRBJ2-6,few,CASSPHSGANVLTF,TGTGCCAGCAGCCCGCACTCTGGGGCCAACGTCCTGACTTTC
-,TRBV6-2/TRBV6-3,TRBJ1-5,many,CASRAWDNQPQHF,TGTGCCAGCCGCGCGTGGGACAATCAGCCCCAGCATTTT
-,TRBV24-1,TRBJ2-5,many,CATSDFRDPRETQYF,TGTGCCACCAGTGATTTTCGGGACCCCCGGGAGACCCAGTACTTC
-,TRBV4-3,TRBJ2-1,-,CASSQDPQRYNEQFF,TGCGCCAGCAGCCAAGATCCTCAGCGATACAATGAGCAGTTCTTC
-,TRBV5-1,TRBJ2-7,many,CASSADGAYEQYF,TGCGCCAGCAGCGCGGACGGGGCCTACGAGCAGTACTTC
-,TRBV5-1,TRBJ1-2,few,CASSPGAFLNNYGYTF,TGCGCCAGCAGCCCGGGGGCTTTTCTAAATAACTATGGCTACACCTTC
TRBD1,TRBV24-1,TRBJ1-5,-,CATSGGQGNQPQHF,TGTGCCACCAGTGGAGGACAGGGCAATCAGCCCCAGCATTTT
TRBD2,TRBV5-4,TRBJ2-7,few,CASRGLAGVYEQYF,TGTGCCAGCAGGGGACTAGCGGGCGTCTACGAGCAGTACTTC
-,TRBV3-1,TRBJ1-2,many,CASSPSLGGAYGYTF,TGTGCCAGCAGCCCATCCCTAGGGGGGGCATATGGCTACACCTTC
-,TRBV7-2,TRBJ1-2,few,CASSRPRGGYTF,TGTGCCAGCAGCCGACCGAGGGGAGGCTACACCTTC
-,TRBV18,TRBJ1-5,-,CASSPGGLTQHF,TGTGCCAGCTCACCAGGAGGGCTGACCCAGCATTTT
TRBD2,TRBV7-2,TRBJ2-7,many,CASSSTRGAGIGYEQYF,TGTGCCAGCAGCTCCACGCGGGGGGCCGGTATTGGCTACGAGCAGTACTTC
TRBD2,TRBV5-1,TRBJ2-3,few,CASSWGTSGGGETQYF,TGCGCCAGCAGCTGGGGGACTAGCGGGGGTGGCGAAACGCAGTATTTT
-,TRBV28,TRBJ1-1,many,CASSLYQVVGEAFF,TGTGCCAGCAGTTTATACCAAGTTGTGGGAGAAGCTTTCTTT
TRBD2,TRBV7-2,TRBJ2-5,many,CASSLQGLAGLETQYF,TGTGCCAGCAGCTTACAGGGGCTAGCGGGGCTAGAGACCCAGTACTTC
-,TRBV20-1,TRBJ2-5,many,CSARDSRRRETQYF,TGCAGTGCTAGGGACTCCAGGAGGCGAGAGACCCAGTACTTC
-,TRBV7-9,TRBJ2-1,few,CASSLVTSGTEQFF,TGTGCCAGCAGCTTAGTTACTAGTGGAACTGAGCAGTTCTTC
TRBD2,TRBV27,TRBJ2-1,many,CASSSLLKTSGGPEVIYNEQFF,TGTGCCAGCAGTTCGCTGCTTAAGACTAGCGGGGGCCCAGAAGTAATATACAATGAGCAGTTCTTC
TRBD2,TRBV28,TRBJ2-3,many,CASSLGSAGGTDTQYF,TGTGCCAGCAGTTTGGGGTCAGCGGGGGGCACAGATACGCAGTATTTT
-,TRBV12-3/TRBV12-4,TRBJ2-5,-,CASSPALQETQYF,TGTGCCAGCAGTCCTGCGCTACAAGAGACCCAGTACTTC
-,TRBV4-3,TRBJ1-1,many,CASSQRGTEAFF,TGCGCCAGCAGCCAACGAGGTACTGAAGCTTTCTTT
-,TRBV12-3/TRBV12-4,TRBJ1-5,few,CASSLGRASGPQHF,TGTGCCAGCAGTTTAGGCAGGGCCTCGGGGCCCCAGCATTTT
-,TRBV20-1,TRBJ1-6,few,CSATVDSPLHF,TGCAGTGCTACGGTAGATTCACCCCTCCACTTT
-,TRBV7-2,TRBJ1-4,many,CASSLAPQRATNEKLFF,TGTGCCAGCAGCTTAGCCCCGCAGAGGGCAACTAATGAAAAACTGTTTTTT